The 2 T cell receptor beta chains given below trace back to one sample, sequenced in a study of persistence of HIV-infected CD4 T cells. Their antigens are not known. Stimulation used approximately 9.5 ug/mL lysate from CMV-infected fibroblasts. Memory cells lacking CD40L and CD69 with high CD45RO were sorted. Sequencing used immunoSEQ version 4 in survey mode. Sequencing was performed with immunoSEQ multiplex PCR; in TCRdb, only in-frame clones are kept and a portion is missing. In the table there are some 28,000 clones, approximately 78% of which are singletons. The specimen comprised CD4+ T cells sorted from PBMCs after roughly 18-hour stimulation, sampled from a patient who received antiretroviral therapy. The source of these receptors is an adult man with HIV who was CMV-seropositive.

V and J are TRBV29-1 and TRBJ2-1, with D possibly matching TRBD1 (6 bases). CDR1 SQVTM and CDR2 ANQGSEA come from the germline V gene. V lost 3 bases to trimming and J lost 6 bases, with 15 bases between them. The CDR3 covers 14 residues. This CDR3 reads CSVDNWAGVNEQFF. CDR3 nucleotides: TGCAGCGTTGATAACTGGGCAGGGGTCAATGAGCAGTTCTTC.

This clone was seen just once. The chain employs TRBV10-1 and TRBJ1-6, with D hard to call. The CDR3 covers 14 residues. The V gene's germline CDR1 is WNHNN and CDR2 SYGVQD (reference sequence). The V end was cut by 4 bases, the J end by 9 bases, with 13 bases between. For the CDR3, the DNA is TGCGCCAGCAGTGGAACTGCGGATGGTTCACCCCTCCACTTT. It translates to CASSGTADGSPLHF.